A selection of T cell receptor beta chains follows, all from one sample in a study of blood T cell repertoires in COVID-19. TCRdb's table, derived via immunoSEQ multiplex PCR, lists solely in-frame clones and lacks some. The profile shows under 200,000 clones, 82% of them singletons. Material for sequencing was PBMCs or T cells enriched from blood (not recorded which). Every receptor here comes from a woman aged 60 to 75 with acute COVID-19. The CDR3 runs from the conserved cysteine through the conserved F or W. The D gene is left open where the match is weak. Clone size is stated in some rows and not others, as once, few, many or a class when expanded.

v_gene	j_gene	abundance	d_gene	CDR3aa	CDR3nt
TRBV19	TRBJ1-2	.	TRBD1	CASQGGNYGYTF	TGTGCCAGTCAGGGGGGTAACTATGGCTACACCTTC
TRBV7-2	TRBJ1-4	.	.	CASSLNPTGLFRGEKLFF	TGTGCCAGCAGCTTAAACCCAACAGGGCTATTCAGGGGTGAAAAACTGTTTTTT
TRBV5-1	TRBJ1-1	.	.	CASSWTWRRAEAFF	TGCGCCAGCAGCTGGACGTGGAGGAGGGCTGAAGCTTTCTTT
TRBV7-2	TRBJ2-3	.	TRBD2	CASSRGEGRYF	TGTGCCAGCAGCCGCGGGGAGGGCCGATATTTT
TRBV5-1	TRBJ1-3	.	.	CASSPGTTGNTIYF	TGCGCCAGCAGTCCCGGGACAACTGGAAACACCATATATTTT
TRBV19	TRBJ1-5	.	.	CARDWGREYSNQPQHF	TGTGCCAGAGACTGGGGTCGGGAATATAGCAATCAGCCCCAGCATTTT
TRBV27	TRBJ1-1	.	.	CASTLTATGKAEAFF	TGTGCCAGCACCCTAACCGCGACAGGCAAGGCTGAAGCTTTCTTT
TRBV6-2/TRBV6-3	TRBJ2-2	.	TRBD2	CASSYVVAGGPTNTGELFF	TGTGCCAGCAGTTACGTCGTAGCGGGGGGGCCTACGAACACCGGGGAGCTGTTTTTT
TRBV27	TRBJ1-4	.	.	CASSFTGYEKLFF	TGTGCCAGCAGTTTCACGGGGTATGAAAAACTGTTTTTT
TRBV15	TRBJ1-2	.	.	CATSREGGSRGYTF	TGTGCCACCAGCAGAGAAGGAGGGTCTCGGGGCTACACCTTC
TRBV19	TRBJ2-5	.	.	CASRDFGTQYF	TGTGCCAGTAGGGACTTCGGGACCCAGTACTTC
TRBV4-2	TRBJ1-2	.	TRBD1	CASSQRGTGNGANYGYTF	TGTGCCAGCAGCCAAAGGGGGACAGGGAATGGGGCTAACTATGGCTACACCTTC
TRBV19	TRBJ2-5	.	.	CATTTGYSGYQETQYF	TGTGCCACCACAACAGGGTACAGCGGCTACCAAGAGACCCAGTACTTC
TRBV19	TRBJ1-2	few	.	CASSFQGMNYGYTF	TGTGCCAGTAGTTTCCAGGGTATGAACTATGGCTACACCTTC
TRBV2	TRBJ1-2	.	TRBD1	CASSEGTGDRGNYGYTF	TGTGCCAGCAGTGAGGGGACAGGGGACAGGGGTAACTATGGCTACACCTTC
TRBV19	TRBJ1-2	.	.	CASSDRPHGYTF	TGTGCCAGTAGCGACAGACCCCATGGCTACACCTTC
TRBV5-4	TRBJ2-2	.	.	CASSLGWANTGELFF	TGTGCCAGCAGCTTGGGCTGGGCCAATACCGGGGAGCTGTTTTTT
TRBV7-6	TRBJ1-5	.	TRBD1	CASSLRDSHNQPQHF	TGTGCCAGCAGCTTAAGGGACAGCCACAATCAGCCCCAGCATTTT
TRBV18	TRBJ2-5	.	TRBD2	CASSPPATSGRYF	TGTGCCAGCTCACCGCCCGCGACTAGCGGGAGGTACTTC
TRBV6-5	TRBJ1-4	.	.	CASSYGWGGEKLFF	TGTGCCAGCAGTTATGGGTGGGGAGGAGAAAAACTGTTTTTT
TRBV21-1	TRBJ2-7	.	.	CASSPRLGGPYEQYF	TGTGCCAGCAGCCCCCGCCTAGGAGGTCCCTACGAGCAGTACTTC
TRBV6-5	TRBJ1-5	.	TRBD1	CASRGTGENQPQHF	TGTGCCAGCAGAGGGACAGGGGAGAATCAGCCCCAGCATTTT
TRBV3-1/TRBV3-2	TRBJ2-3	.	TRBD1	CASSQDRTGRLPFYGDTQYF	TGTGCCAGCAGCCAAGATCGGACAGGGAGGCTACCATTCTACGGAGATACGCAGTATTTT
TRBV5-1	TRBJ2-1	.	.	CASENGGSYNEQFF	TGCGCCAGTGAAAACGGTGGCTCCTACAATGAGCAGTTCTTC
TRBV6-5	TRBJ1-2	.	TRBD1	CASSYGGTGSGYTF	TGTGCCAGCAGTTACGGCGGGACAGGGTCAGGCTACACCTTC
TRBV7-2	TRBJ1-1	.	TRBD1	CASSAGQVNTEAFF	TGTGCCAGCAGCGCGGGACAGGTGAACACTGAAGCTTTCTTT
TRBV9	TRBJ2-3	.	TRBD1	CASSRDRGRTDTQYF	TGTGCCAGCAGCAGGGACAGGGGGCGAACAGATACGCAGTATTTT
TRBV5-6	TRBJ2-3	.	.	CASSSPGLASTDTQYF	TGTGCCAGCAGCTCCCCGGGACTGGCTAGCACAGATACGCAGTATTTT
TRBV19	TRBJ1-1	.	TRBD1	CASMRTGTGNREAFF	TGTGCCAGTATGAGAACCGGGACAGGAAACCGTGAAGCTTTCTTT
TRBV27	TRBJ1-1	once	.	CASRHPSVGRNTEAFF	TGTGCCAGCCGACACCCCTCGGTAGGGAGGAACACTGAAGCTTTCTTT
TRBV19	TRBJ2-1	.	TRBD1	CASSRRDRGGYNEQFF	TGTGCCAGTAGCCGGCGGGACAGGGGGGGTTACAATGAGCAGTTCTTC
TRBV5-1	TRBJ1-2	.	TRBD1	CASTGGNYGYTF	TGCGCCAGCACAGGGGGAAACTATGGCTACACCTTC